Only a few counts were recorded for the clone carrying this TCR beta chain. Patients between 18 and 65 years old had hyperthyroidism, newly diagnosed and lasting under 2 months. Diagnosing involved the use of clinical symptoms, serum thyroxine and TRAb, thyroid ultrasound and orbital computed tomography. This sample is drawn from a study of T cells in Graves' hyperthyroidism and ophthalmopathy. Germline lookup yields CDR1 SGHRS and CDR2 YFSETQ. The CDR3 loop spans 14 amino acids. Trimming pared 0 bases from V and 9 bases from J, leaving 10 bases between. Amplified regions were TCR beta CDR3 sequences from RNA transcripts. During a first-round RT-PCR of the TCR CDR3, the HTBI primer set was used. TCRdb redid the calling of the multiplex PCR reads with MiXCR, one entry per CDR3 protein. The sample holds about 840,000 distinct CDR3 sequences, over 35% seen once.

Specimen: blood. This TCR was recovered from a man aged 18 to 30 with Graves' hyperthyroidism. The J gene is TRBJ1-6, the V gene TRBV5-1; TRBD1 is a possible D gene (6 bases). The CDR3 bases are TGCGCCAGCAGCTTGGGGACAGAGGGTTCACCCCTCCACTTT. This sequence encodes CASSLGTEGSPLHF.